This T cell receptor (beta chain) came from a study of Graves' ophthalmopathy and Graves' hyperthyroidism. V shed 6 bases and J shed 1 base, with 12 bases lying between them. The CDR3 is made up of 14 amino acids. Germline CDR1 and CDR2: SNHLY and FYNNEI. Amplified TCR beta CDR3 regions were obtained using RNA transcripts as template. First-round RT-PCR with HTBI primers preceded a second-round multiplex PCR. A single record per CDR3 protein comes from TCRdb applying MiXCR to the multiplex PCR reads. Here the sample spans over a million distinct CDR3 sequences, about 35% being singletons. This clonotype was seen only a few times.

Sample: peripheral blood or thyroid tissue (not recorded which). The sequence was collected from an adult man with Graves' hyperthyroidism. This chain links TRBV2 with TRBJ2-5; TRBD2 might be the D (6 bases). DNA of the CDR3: TGTGCCAGCAGCTGGCGGGGCAGCCAAGAGACCCAGTACTTC. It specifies CASSWRGSQETQYF. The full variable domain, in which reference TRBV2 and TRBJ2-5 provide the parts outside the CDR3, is EPEVTQTPSHQVTQMGQEVILRCVPISNHLYFYWYRQILGQKVEFLVSFYNNEISEKSEIFDDQFSVERPDGSNFTLKIRSTKLEDSAMYFCASSWRGSQETQYFGPGTRLLVL.